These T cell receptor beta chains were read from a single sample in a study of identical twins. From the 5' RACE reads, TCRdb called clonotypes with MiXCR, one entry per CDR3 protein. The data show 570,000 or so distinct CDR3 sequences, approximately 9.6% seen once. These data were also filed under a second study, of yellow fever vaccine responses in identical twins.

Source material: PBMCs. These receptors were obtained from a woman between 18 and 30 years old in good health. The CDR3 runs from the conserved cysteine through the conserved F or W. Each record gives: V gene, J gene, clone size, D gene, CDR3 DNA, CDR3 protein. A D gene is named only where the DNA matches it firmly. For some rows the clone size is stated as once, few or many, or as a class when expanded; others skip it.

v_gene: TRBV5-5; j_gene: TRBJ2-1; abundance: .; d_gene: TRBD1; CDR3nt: TGTGCCAGCAGCATATATCCCGGGACAGGGGGCAATGAGCAGTTCTTC; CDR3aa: CASSIYPGTGGNEQFF
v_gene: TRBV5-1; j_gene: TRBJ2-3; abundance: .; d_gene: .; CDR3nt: TGCGCCAGCAGCTTGAATCCGAGGAGTGGCACAGATACGCAGTATTTT; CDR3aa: CASSLNPRSGTDTQYF
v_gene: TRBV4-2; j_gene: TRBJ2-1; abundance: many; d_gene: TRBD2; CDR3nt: TGTGCCAGCAGCCAAGATCCGGGGAGCGGGGCACATGAGCAGTTCTTC; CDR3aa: CASSQDPGSGAHEQFF
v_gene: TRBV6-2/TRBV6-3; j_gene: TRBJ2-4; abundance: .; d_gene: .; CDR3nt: TGTGCCAGCAGTTACTCGAGATGGGGGCGAAACATTCAGTACTTC; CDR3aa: CASSYSRWGRNIQYF
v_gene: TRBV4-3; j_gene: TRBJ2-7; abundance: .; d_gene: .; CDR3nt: TGCGCCAGCAGCCAAGATGGCCGACAGAACCCCACCTACGAGCAGTACTTC; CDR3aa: CASSQDGRQNPTYEQYF
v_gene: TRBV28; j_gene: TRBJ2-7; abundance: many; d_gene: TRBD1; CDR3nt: TGTGCCAGCCTTAGGGCAGGGGGCTCCTACGAGCAGTACTTC; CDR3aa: CASLRAGGSYEQYF
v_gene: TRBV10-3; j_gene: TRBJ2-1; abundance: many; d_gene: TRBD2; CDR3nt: TGTGCCATCAGGGAGGGACTAGCGGGAATCGATGAGCAGTTCTTC; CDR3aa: CAIREGLAGIDEQFF
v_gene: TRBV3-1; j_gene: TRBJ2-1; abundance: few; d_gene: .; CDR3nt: TGTGCCAGCAGCACACGCGGGACCTACAATGAGCAGTTCTTC; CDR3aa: CASSTRGTYNEQFF
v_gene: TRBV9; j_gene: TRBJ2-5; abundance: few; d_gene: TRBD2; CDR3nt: TGTGCCAGCAGCGTCGGACTAGCTGTCGTGCAAGAGACCCAGTACTTC; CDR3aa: CASSVGLAVVQETQYF
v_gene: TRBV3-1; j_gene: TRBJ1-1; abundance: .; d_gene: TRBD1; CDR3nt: TGTGCCAGCAGCCATATGGACAGGGAGAAAACTGAAGCTTTCTTT; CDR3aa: CASSHMDREKTEAFF
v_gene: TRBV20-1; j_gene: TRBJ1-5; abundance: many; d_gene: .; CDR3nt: TGCAGTGCAGGGCGCGTCAATCAGCCCCAGCATTTT; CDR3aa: CSAGRVNQPQHF
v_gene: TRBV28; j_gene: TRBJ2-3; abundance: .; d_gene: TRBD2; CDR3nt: TGTGCCAGCGGGACGTTAGGAGCGGGAAGCACAGATACGCAGTATTTT; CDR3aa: CASGTLGAGSTDTQYF
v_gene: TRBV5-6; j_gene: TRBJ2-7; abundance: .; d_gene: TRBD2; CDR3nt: TGTGCCAGCAGCTTGAAGCGGGAGGGCGGCGAGCAGTACTTC; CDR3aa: CASSLKREGGEQYF
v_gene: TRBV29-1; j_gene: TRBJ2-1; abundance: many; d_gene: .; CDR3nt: TGCAGCGTTGTAAACCGCGCGGCTAATGAGCAGTTCTTC; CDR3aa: CSVVNRAANEQFF
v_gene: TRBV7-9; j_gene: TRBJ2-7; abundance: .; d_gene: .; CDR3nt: TGTGCCAGCAGCTTAGCCCATTCGTTCTACGAGCAGTACTTC; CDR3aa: CASSLAHSFYEQYF
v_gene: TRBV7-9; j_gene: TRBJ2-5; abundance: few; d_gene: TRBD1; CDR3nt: TGTGCCAGCAGCTTATTAAGGACAGGGGAAGAGACCCAGTACTTC; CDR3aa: CASSLLRTGEETQYF
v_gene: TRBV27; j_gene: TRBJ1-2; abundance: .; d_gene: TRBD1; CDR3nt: TGTGCCAGCAGTCTTGACAGGGATCACGGCTACACCTTC; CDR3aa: CASSLDRDHGYTF
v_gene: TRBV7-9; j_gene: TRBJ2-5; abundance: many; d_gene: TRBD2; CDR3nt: TGTGCCAGCAGCTTAGACCCTAGCGGCGAGACCCAGTACTTC; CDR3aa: CASSLDPSGETQYF
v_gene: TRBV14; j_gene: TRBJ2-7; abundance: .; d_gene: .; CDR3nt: TGTGCCAGCAGCTCCAAGTTTATAGGGGCGACCATGCCTTACGAGCAGTACTTC; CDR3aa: CASSSKFIGATMPYEQYF
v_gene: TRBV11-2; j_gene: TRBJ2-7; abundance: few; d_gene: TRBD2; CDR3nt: TGTGCCAGCAGCGGACTAGCGGGGGAGATAAACTACGAGCAGTACTTC; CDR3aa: CASSGLAGEINYEQYF
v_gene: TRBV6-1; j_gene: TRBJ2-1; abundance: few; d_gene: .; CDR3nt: TGTGCCAGCACCCCTGGGGCTTGGCGAAGACCCAATGAGCAGTTCTTC; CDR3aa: CASTPGAWRRPNEQFF
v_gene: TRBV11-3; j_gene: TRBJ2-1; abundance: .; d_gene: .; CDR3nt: TGTGCCAGCAGCCGTGGGGGGCAGGGGGAATACAATGAGCAGTTCTTC; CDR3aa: CASSRGGQGEYNEQFF